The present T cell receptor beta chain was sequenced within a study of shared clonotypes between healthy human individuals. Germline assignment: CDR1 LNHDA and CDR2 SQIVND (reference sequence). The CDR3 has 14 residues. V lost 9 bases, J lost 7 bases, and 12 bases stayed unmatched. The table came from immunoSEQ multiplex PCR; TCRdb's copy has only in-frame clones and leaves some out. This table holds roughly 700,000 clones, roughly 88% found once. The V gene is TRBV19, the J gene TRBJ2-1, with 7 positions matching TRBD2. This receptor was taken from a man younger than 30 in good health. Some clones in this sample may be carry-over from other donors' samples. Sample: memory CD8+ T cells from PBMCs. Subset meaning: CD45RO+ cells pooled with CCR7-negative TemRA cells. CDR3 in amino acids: CASQLIAGGNEQFF. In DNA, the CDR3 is TGTGCCAGCCAACTAATAGCGGGCGGGAATGAGCAGTTCTTC.